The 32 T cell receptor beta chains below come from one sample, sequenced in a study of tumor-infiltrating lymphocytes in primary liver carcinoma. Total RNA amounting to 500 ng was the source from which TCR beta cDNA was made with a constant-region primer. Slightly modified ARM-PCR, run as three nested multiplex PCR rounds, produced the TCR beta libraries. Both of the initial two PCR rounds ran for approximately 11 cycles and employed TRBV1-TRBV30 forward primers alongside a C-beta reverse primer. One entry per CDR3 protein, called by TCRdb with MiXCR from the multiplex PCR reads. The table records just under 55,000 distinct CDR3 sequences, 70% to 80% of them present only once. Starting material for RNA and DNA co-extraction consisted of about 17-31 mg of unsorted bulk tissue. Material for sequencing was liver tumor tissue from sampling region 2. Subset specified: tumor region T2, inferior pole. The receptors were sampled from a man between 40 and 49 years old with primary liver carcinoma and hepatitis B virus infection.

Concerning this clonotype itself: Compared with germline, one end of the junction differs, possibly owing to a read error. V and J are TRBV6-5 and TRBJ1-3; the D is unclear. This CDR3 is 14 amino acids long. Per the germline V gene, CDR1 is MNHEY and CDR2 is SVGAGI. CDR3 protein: CASGRHITGNTIYF. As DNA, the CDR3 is TGTGCCAGCGGCAGGCATATCACTGGAAACACTATATATTTT.

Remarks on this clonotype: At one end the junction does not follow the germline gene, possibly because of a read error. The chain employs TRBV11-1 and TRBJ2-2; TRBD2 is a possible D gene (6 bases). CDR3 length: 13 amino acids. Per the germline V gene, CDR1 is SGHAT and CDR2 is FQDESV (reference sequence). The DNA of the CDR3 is TGTGCCAGCGGCTTACTAGCCGGCAGGGAACTGTTTTTT. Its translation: CASGLLAGRELFF.

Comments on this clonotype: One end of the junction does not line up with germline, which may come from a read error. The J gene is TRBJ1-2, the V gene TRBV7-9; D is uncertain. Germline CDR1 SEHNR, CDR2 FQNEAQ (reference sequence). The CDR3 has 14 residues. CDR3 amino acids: CASSRAGPIYGYIF. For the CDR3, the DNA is TGTGCCAGCAGCCGTGCCGGGCCAATATATGGCTACATCTTC.

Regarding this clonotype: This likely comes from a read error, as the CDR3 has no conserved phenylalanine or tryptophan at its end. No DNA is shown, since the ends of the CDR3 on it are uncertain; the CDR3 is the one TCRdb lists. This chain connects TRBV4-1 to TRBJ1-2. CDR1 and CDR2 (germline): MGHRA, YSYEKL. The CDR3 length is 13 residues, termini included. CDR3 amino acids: CPSSETANYGYTL.

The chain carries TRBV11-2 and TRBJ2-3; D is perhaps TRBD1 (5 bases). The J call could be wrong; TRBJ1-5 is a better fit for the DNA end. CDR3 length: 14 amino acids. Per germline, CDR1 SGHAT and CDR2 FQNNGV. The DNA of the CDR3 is TGTGTCGGCAGCCCCGGGACTAGACTAGATACGCAGCATTTT. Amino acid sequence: CVGSPGTRLDTQHF.

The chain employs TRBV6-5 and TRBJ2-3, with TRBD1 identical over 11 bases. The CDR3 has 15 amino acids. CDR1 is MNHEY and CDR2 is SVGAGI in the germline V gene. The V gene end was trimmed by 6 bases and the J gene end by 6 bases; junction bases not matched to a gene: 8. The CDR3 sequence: CASSRTGGEWDTQYF. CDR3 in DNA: TGTGCCAGCAGCCGGACAGGGGGCGAGTGGGATACGCAGTATTTT.

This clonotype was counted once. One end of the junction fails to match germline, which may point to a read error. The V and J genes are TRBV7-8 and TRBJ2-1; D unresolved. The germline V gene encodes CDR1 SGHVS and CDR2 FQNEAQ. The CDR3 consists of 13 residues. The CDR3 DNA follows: TGTACCAGCAGCACACGCAGAGACAATGAGCAGTTCTTC. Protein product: CTSSTRRDNEQFF.

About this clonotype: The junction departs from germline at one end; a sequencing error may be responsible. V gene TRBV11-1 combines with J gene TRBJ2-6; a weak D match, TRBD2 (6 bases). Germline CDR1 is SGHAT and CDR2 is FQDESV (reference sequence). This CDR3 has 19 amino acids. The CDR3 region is CASNPRGSGVNSVANALTF. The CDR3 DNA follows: TGTGCCAGCAACCCCCGGGGGAGCGGTGTTAACTCTGTGGCCAACGCCCTGACTTTC.

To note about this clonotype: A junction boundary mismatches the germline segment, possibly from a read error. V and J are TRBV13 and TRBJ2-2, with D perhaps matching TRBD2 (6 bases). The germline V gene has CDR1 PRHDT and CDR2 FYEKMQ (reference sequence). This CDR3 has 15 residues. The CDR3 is CASSLYMEGTGELFF. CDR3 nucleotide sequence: TGTGCCAGCAGCTTATACATGGAGGGCACCGGGGAGCTGTTCTTT.

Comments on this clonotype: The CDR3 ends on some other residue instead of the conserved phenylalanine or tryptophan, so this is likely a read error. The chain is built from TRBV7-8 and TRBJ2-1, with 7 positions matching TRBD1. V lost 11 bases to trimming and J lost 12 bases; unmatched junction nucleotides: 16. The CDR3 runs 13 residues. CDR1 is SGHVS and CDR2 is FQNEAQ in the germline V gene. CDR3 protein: CAGTLPGQNGQFL. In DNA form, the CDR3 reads TGTGCCGGCACCCTGCCGGGACAGAACGGGCAGTTCTTA.

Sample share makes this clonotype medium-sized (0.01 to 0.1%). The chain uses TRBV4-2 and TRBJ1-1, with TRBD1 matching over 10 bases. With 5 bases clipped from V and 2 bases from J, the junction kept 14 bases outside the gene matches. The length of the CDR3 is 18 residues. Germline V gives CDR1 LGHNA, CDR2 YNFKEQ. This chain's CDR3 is CASSTHRDRGIFNTEAFF. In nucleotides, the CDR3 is TGTGCCAGCAGCACTCACCGGGACAGGGGAATTTTCAACACTGAAGCTTTCTTT.

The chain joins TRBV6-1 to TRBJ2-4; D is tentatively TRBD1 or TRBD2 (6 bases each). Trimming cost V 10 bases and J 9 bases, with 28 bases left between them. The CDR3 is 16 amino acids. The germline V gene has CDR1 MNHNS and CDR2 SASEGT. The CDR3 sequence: CANNEALGLGGGIQYF. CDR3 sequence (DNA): TGTGCCAACAATGAAGCACTTGGCCTAGGGGGAGGCATTCAGTACTTC.

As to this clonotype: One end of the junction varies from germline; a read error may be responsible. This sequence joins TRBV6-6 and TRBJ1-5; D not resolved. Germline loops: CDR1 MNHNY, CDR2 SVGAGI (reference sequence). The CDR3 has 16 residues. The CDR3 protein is CSSSYRVEHSNQPQHF. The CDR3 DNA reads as TGTTCCAGCAGTTACCGAGTAGAACATAGCAATCAGCCCCAGCATTTT.

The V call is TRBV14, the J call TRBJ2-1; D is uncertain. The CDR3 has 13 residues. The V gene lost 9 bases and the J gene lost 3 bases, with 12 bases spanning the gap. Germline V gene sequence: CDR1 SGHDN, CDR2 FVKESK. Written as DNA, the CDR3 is TGTGCCAGTCAAGATCACTACTACAATGAGCAGTTCTTC. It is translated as CASQDHYYNEQFF. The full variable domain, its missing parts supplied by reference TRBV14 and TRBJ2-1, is EAGVTQFPSHSVIEKGQTVTLRCDPISGHDNLYWYRRVMGKEIKFLLHFVKESKQDESGMPNNRFLAERTGGTYSTLKVQPAELEDSGVYFCASQDHYYNEQFFGPGTRLTVL.

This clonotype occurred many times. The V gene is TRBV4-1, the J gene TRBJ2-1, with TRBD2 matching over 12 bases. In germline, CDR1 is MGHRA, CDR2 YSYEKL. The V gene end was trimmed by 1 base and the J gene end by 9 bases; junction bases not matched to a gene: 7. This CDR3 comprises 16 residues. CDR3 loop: CASSQASGRGESEQFF. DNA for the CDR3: TGCGCCAGCAGCCAAGCTAGCGGGAGGGGGGAGAGTGAGCAGTTCTTC.

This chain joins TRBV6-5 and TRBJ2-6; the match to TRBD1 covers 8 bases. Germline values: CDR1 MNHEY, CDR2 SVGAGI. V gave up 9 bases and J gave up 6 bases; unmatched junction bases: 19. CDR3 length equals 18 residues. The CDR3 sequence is CASSLWTGMKAEANVLTF. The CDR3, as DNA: TGTGCCAGTAGCCTTTGGACAGGGATGAAAGCTGAGGCCAACGTCCTGACTTTC.

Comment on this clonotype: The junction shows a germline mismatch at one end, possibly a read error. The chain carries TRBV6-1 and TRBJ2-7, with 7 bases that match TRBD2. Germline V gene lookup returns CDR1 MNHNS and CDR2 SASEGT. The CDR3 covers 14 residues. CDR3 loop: CASSPGGRTYDQYF. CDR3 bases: TGTGCCAGCAGTCCCGGCGGGAGAACCTACGACCAGTATTTC.

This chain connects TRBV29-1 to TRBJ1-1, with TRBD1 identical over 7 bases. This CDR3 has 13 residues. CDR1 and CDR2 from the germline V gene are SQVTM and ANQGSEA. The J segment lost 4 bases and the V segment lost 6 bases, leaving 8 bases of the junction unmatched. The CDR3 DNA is TGCAGCGTCTCGGGACAGATGAGCACTGAAGCTTTCTTT. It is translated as CSVSGQMSTEAFF.

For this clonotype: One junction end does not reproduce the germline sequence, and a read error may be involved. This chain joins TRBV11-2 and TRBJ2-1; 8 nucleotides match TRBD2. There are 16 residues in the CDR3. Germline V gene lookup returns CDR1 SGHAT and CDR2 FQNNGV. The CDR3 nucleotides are TGTGACAGCAGCTTGCATATCGGACTAGCCGTGGGTGAGCAGTTCTTC. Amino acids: CDSSLHIGLAVGEQFF.

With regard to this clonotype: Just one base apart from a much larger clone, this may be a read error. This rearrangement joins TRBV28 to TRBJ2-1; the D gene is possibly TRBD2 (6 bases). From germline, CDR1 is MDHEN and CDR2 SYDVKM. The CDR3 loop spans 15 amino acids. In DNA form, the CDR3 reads TGTGCCAGCAGTTCCCGGGACTTCGCCTACAATGAGCATTTCTTC. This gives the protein CASSSRDFAYNEHFF. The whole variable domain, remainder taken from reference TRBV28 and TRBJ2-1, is DVKVTQSSRYLVKRTGEKVFLECVQDMDHENMFWYRQDPGLGLRLIYFSYDVKMKEKGDIPEGYSVSREKKERFSLILESASTNQTSMYLCASSSRDFAYNEHFFGPGTRLTVL.

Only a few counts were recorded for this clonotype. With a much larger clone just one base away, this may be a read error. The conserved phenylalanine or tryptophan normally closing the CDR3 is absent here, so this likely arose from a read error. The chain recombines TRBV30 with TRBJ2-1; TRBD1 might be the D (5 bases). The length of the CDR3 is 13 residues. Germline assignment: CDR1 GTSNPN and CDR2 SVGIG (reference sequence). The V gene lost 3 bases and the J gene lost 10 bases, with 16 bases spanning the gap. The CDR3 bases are TGTGCCTGGAGAAGTCCCCTACCAGGGGAGCAGTTCCTC. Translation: CAWRSPLPGEQFL.

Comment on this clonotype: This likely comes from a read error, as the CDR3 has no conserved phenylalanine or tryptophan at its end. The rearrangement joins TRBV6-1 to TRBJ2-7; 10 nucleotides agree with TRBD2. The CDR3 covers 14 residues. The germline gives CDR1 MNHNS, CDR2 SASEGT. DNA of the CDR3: TGTGCCAGCAGCCCTGGACTAGCGGCCTACGATCAGTACTCC. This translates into CASSPGLAAYDQYS.

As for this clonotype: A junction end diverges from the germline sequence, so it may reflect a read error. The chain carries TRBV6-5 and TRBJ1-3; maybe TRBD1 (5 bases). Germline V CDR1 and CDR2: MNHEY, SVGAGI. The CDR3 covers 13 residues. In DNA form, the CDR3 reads TGTGCCAGCAGCGAGAGGGGTGGAAACACCATATACTTT. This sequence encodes CASSERGGNTIYF.

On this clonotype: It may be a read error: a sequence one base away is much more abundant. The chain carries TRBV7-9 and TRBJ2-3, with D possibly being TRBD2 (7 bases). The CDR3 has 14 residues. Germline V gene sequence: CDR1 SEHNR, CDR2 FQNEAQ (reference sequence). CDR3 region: CARSYGGPTDTQYF. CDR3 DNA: TGTGCCCGCAGCTACGGGGGGCCGACAGATACGCAGTATTTT.

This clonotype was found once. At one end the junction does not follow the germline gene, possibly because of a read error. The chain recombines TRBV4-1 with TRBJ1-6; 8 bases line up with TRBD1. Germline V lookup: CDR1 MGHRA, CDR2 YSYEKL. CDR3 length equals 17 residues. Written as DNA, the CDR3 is TGCGCCAACAGCCGAAGTTTGGGACAGGCTTATAATTCACCCCTCCACTTT. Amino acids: CANSRSLGQAYNSPLHF.

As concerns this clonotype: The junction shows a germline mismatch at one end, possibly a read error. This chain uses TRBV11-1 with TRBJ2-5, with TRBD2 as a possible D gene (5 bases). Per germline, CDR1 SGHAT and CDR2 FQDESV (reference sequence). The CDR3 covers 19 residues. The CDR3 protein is CASSPFPEVRKDFQETQYF. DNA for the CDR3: TGTGCCAGCAGCCCGTTCCCGGAGGTCAGGAAGGACTTCCAAGAGACTCAGTACTTC.

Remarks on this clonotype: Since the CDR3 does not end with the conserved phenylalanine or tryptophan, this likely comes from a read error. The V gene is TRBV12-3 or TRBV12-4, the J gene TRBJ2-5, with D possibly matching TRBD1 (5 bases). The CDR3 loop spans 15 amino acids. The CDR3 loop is CASSLDQGWEEIQYL. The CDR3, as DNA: TGTGCCAGCAGTTTAGACCAGGGATGGGAAGAGATCCAGTACTTA.

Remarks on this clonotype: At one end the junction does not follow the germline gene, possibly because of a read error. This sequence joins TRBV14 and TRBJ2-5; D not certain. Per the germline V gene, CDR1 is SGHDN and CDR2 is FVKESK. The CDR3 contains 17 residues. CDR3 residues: CASSQVHAPEFQETQYF. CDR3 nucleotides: TGTGCAAGCAGCCAAGTCCACGCCCCGGAGTTTCAAGAGACCCAGTACTTC.

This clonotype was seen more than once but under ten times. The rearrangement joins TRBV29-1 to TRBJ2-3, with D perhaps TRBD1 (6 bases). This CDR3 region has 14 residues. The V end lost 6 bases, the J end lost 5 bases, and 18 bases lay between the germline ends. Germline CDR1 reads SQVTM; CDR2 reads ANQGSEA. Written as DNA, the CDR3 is TGCAGCGTCGCTCCTAGTGGGGACATAGATACGCAGTATTTT. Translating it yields CSVAPSGDIDTQYF.

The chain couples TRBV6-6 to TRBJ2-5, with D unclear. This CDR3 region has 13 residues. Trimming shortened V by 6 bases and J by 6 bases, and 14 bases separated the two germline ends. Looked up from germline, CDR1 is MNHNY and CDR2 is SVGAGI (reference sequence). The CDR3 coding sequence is TGTGCCAGCAGCACATGCATAGGAAAGACCCAGTACTTC. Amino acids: CASSTCIGKTQYF.

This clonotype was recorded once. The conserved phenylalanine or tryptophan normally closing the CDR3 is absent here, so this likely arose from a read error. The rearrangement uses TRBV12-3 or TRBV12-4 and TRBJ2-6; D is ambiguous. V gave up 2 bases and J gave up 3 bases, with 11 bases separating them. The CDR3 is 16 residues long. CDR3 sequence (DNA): TGTGCCAGCAGTTTATCTTCGCACTTTGGGGCCAACGTCCTGACTATC. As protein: CASSLSSHFGANVLTI.

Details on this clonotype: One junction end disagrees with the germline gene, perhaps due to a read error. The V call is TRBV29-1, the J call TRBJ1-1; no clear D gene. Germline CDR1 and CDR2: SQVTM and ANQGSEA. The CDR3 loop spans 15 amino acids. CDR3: CSVTNSARTDTETFF. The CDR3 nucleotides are TGCAGCGTTACGAATTCGGCCCGTACAGACACTGAAACTTTCTTT.